The 21 T cell receptor beta chains below all came from one sample that was sequenced in a study of T cell responses to AZD1222 COVID-19 vaccine. Sequenced by immunoSEQ multiplex PCR; TCRdb stores in-frame clones only, minus some. The top ten clones hold about 9% of a sample with about 73,000 clones, approximately 89% of them seen once. Material: peripheral blood, obtained 28 days after the second AZD1222 dose. These receptors were obtained from an adult who received the AZD1222 COVID-19 vaccine.

This chain joins TRBV27 and TRBJ1-2, with 10 bases aligning to TRBD1. This CDR3 has 15 amino acids. The ends lost 4 bases at V and 2 bases at J; junction bases unmatched: 4. In germline, CDR1 is MNHEY, CDR2 SMNVEV (reference sequence). The CDR3 nucleotides are TGTGCCAGCAGTTCGCCGGGACAGGGGAACTATGGCTACACCTTC. It is translated as CASSSPGQGNYGYTF.

The CDR3 nucleotides are TGTGCCAGCAGTGACTTGGGGGGGCGCGGCGGCTACACCTTC. Translation: CASSDLGGRGGYTF. The chain links TRBV6-4 to TRBJ1-2; D might be TRBD1 (6 bases). CDR3 length: 14 amino acids. Germline lookup yields CDR1 MRHNA and CDR2 SNTAGT. Trimming removed 1 base from V and 8 bases from J, with 14 bases in between.

J is TRBJ1-2 and V is TRBV24-1; a possible D gene is TRBD1 (6 bases). The CDR3 is made up of 16 amino acids. Per germline, CDR1 KGHDR and CDR2 SFDVKD. Deletions cut 3 bases from V and 3 bases from J, with 16 bases between. This CDR3 reads CATSDQRGGRDYGYTF. CDR3 bases: TGTGCCACCAGTGATCAAAGAGGGGGGCGTGACTATGGCTACACCTTC.

V usage is TRBV4-1 and J usage is TRBJ2-7; 12 nucleotides align to TRBD1. V dropped 5 bases and J dropped 3; count of bases not matched to a gene: 5. The germline gives CDR1 MGHRA, CDR2 YSYEKL. There are 15 residues in the CDR3. Written as DNA, the CDR3 is TGCGCCAGCAGCGGGACAGGGGGCCGGATCTACGAGCAGTACTTC. It specifies CASSGTGGRIYEQYF.

There are a few counts of this clone. The chain couples TRBV10-3 to TRBJ2-7, with D perhaps matching TRBD1 (6 bases). The CDR3 consists of 14 residues. Germline CDR1 and CDR2: ENHRY and SYGVKD. Trimming pared 4 bases from V and 5 bases from J, leaving 15 bases between. The CDR3 is CAISVEGTLNEQYF. DNA for the CDR3: TGTGCCATCAGTGTGGAAGGGACACTTAACGAGCAGTACTTC.

J is TRBJ1-2 and V is TRBV7-2; unclear D gene. V was trimmed by 5 bases and J by 2 bases, leaving 12 bases between them. The germline CDR1 and CDR2 sequences are SGHTA and FQGNSA. The CDR3 is made up of 14 amino acids. The CDR3 coding sequence is TGTGCCAGCAGCATGGCCCAAGGAAACTATGGCTACACCTTC. Amino acid sequence: CASSMAQGNYGYTF.

The chain is built from TRBV10-3 and TRBJ1-2; the match to TRBD1 covers 8 bases. This CDR3 contains 15 residues. Germline lookup yields CDR1 ENHRY and CDR2 SYGVKD. Germline trimming cut 7 bases from V and 3 bases from J; bases unmatched to any gene: 10. In DNA form, the CDR3 reads TGTGCCATCACCGAAGACAGGGGTTGGTACTATGGCTACACCTTC. Translating it yields CAITEDRGWYYGYTF.

V gene TRBV30 combines with J gene TRBJ2-7; D remains unclear. Germline V gene lookup returns CDR1 GTSNPN and CDR2 SVGIG (reference sequence). V shed 0 bases and J shed 1 base, with 7 bases lying between them. The length of the CDR3 is 13 residues. The CDR3 loop is CAWSVPSSYEQYV. CDR3 DNA: TGTGCCTGGAGTGTACCCAGTTCCTACGAGCAGTACGTC.

The chain combines TRBV25-1 with TRBJ1-2, with 12 bases identical to TRBD1. CDR1 and CDR2 (germline): MGHDK, SYGVNS. The CDR3 runs to 15 residues. Germline trimming cut 1 base from V and 6 bases from J; bases unmatched to any gene: 3. This chain's CDR3 is CASSEWGTGGNGYTF. The CDR3 nucleotides read TGTGCCAGCAGTGAATGGGGGACAGGGGGCAATGGCTACACCTTC.

The CDR3 loop reads CASRRQGSSGNTIYF. The DNA of the CDR3 is TGTGCCAGTAGGCGACAGGGGAGCTCTGGAAACACCATATATTTT. The chain combines TRBV19 with TRBJ1-3; 8 nucleotides match TRBD1. Germline lookup yields CDR1 LNHDA and CDR2 SQIVND (reference sequence). With 6 bases clipped from V and 0 bases from J, the junction kept 4 bases outside the gene matches. CDR3 size: 15 residues.

This chain uses TRBV11-3 with TRBJ2-3, with TRBD1 identical over 8 bases. Germline CDR1 SGHNT, CDR2 YENEEA. Losses at the gene ends were 1 base for V and 7 bases for J; bases not matched to a gene: 13. CDR3 length: 17 residues. CDR3 sequence reads: CASSLGGGTGGSYTQYF. DNA of the CDR3: TGTGCCAGCAGCTTAGGAGGGGGGACAGGAGGATCGTATACGCAGTATTTT.

The CDR3, as DNA: TGCGCCAGCAGCTTGGGGCGACAGGGGGGCCGGGAGCTGTTTTTT. Protein: CASSLGRQGGRELFF. The chain combines TRBV5-1 with TRBJ2-2; 9 bases align to TRBD1. The CDR3 extends over 15 amino acids. Trimming cost V 0 bases and J 9 bases; bases outside gene matches: 6. Germline assignment: CDR1 SGHRS and CDR2 YFSETQ.

The chain has TRBV5-1 and TRBJ2-3; TRBD2 aligns across 7 bases. The V and J ends lost 1 base and 2 bases, in that order; junction bases with no gene match: 7. Germline V gene sequence: CDR1 SGHRS, CDR2 YFSETQ. The CDR3 has 16 residues. CDR3 DNA sequence: TGCGCCAGCAGCTTGAATGGGCGGGGGTCCACAGATACGCAGTATTTT. Residues: CASSLNGRGSTDTQYF.

The CDR3 reads CASSTREADTQYF. As DNA, the CDR3 is TGTGCCAGCTCGACTAGGGAAGCAGATACGCAGTATTTT. J is TRBJ2-3 and V is TRBV18, with a weak D call TRBD2 (6 bases). The CDR3 is 13 residues long. Trimming took off 6 bases at V and 4 bases at J, with 11 bases between the two ends. Per germline, CDR1 KGHSH and CDR2 LQKENI.

The V and J genes are TRBV5-1 and TRBJ2-5; D is undetermined. Trimming took 0 bases from V and 5 from J, leaving 11 bases between them. Germline V gene sequence: CDR1 SGHRS, CDR2 YFSETQ. The CDR3 is 14 amino acids. The CDR3 loop reads CASSLVRDPETQYF. The CDR3 DNA is TGCGCCAGCAGCTTGGTTCGAGATCCGGAGACCCAGTACTTC.

This clone was detected only once. The chain recombines TRBV19 with TRBJ1-5; the match to TRBD1 covers 9 bases. Per the germline V gene, CDR1 is LNHDA and CDR2 is SQIVND (reference sequence). The CDR3 spans 17 residues. V was pared by 1 base and J by 3 bases, with 7 bases of the junction left unmatched. This CDR3 is CASSIGTHRGHNQPQHF. The DNA for the CDR3 is TGTGCCAGTAGTATAGGGACTCACAGGGGGCACAATCAGCCCCAGCATTTT.

This clone was counted a single time. This rearrangement joins TRBV5-1 to TRBJ2-1; D may match TRBD1 or TRBD2 (5 bases each). CDR1 SGHRS and CDR2 YFSETQ come from the germline V gene. The V end was cut by 1 base, the J end by 12 bases, with 8 bases between. The CDR3 is 11 amino acids. CDR3: CASSLTGAQFF. CDR3 coding DNA: TGCGCCAGCAGCTTGACCGGGGCGCAGTTCTTC.

V and J are TRBV7-9 and TRBJ1-1, with 7 bases fitting TRBD1. The CDR3 extends over 15 amino acids. The V gene's germline CDR1 is SEHNR and CDR2 FQNEAQ (reference sequence). Trimming removed 1 base from V and 1 base from J; junction bases left unmatched: 3. This CDR3 reads CASSLVGTANTEAFF. The CDR3 DNA reads TGTGCCAGCAGCTTAGTGGGGACAGCGAACACTGAAGCTTTCTTT.

This rearrangement joins TRBV24-1 to TRBJ1-2; D gene ambiguous. The V gene lost 4 bases and the J gene lost 7 bases, with 12 bases spanning the gap. Germline V gives CDR1 KGHDR, CDR2 SFDVKD. This CDR3 contains 13 residues. CDR3 in amino acids: CATSEPGVVGYTF. In DNA, the CDR3 is TGTGCCACCAGTGAGCCCGGAGTAGTTGGCTACACCTTC.

The chain couples TRBV3-1 (or the pseudogene TRBV3-2) to TRBJ1-2, with D tentatively TRBD1 (5 bases). V gave up 1 base and J gave up 8 bases, with 14 bases separating them. Looked up from germline, CDR1 is LGHDT and CDR2 is YNNKEL (reference sequence). The CDR3 totals 14 residues. The CDR3, as DNA: TGTGCCAGCAGCCAAGGGGGCCCATCAGGAGGCTACACCTTC. Amino acid sequence: CASSQGGPSGGYTF.

The chain recombines TRBV12-3 or TRBV12-4 with TRBJ1-2; TRBD1 aligns across 11 bases. The CDR3 consists of 13 residues. V lost 5 bases to trimming and J lost 8 bases; unmatched junction nucleotides: 4. As DNA, the CDR3 is TGTGCCAGCAGTCAAAGGACAGGGGGCGGCTACACCTTC. This encodes CASSQRTGGGYTF.